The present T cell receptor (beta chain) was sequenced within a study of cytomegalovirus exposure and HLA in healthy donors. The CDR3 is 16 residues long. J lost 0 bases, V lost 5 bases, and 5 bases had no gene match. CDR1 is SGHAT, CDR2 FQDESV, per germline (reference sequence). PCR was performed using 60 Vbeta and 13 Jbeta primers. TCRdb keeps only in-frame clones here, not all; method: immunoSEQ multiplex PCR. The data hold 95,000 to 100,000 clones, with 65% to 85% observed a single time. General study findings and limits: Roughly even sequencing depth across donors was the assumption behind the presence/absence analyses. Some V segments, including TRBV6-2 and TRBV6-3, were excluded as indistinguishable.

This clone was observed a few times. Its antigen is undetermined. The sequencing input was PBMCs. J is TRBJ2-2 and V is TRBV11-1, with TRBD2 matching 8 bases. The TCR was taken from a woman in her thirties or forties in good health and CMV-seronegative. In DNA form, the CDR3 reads TGTGCCAGCAGCCGCAGCGGGGGTGCGAACACCGGGGAGCTGTTTTTT. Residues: CASSRSGGANTGELFF.